The 26 T cell receptor beta chains given below trace back to one sample, sequenced in a study of cytomegalovirus exposure and HLA in healthy donors. This PCR relied on a set of 60 Vbeta primers and 13 Jbeta primers. Profiled with immunoSEQ multiplex PCR; TCRdb holds only in-frame clones, not every one. Recorded for this sample: some 200,000 clones. Source material: PBMCs. These receptors all come from a young man in good health and CMV-seronegative.

The chain carries TRBV18 and TRBJ2-1, with 8 bases identical to TRBD2. The CDR3 is made up of 13 amino acids. The ends lost 4 bases at V and 7 bases at J; junction bases unmatched: 3. CDR1 is KGHSH, CDR2 LQKENI, per germline. The CDR3 nucleotides read TGTGCCAGCTCACTGACTAGCGCTAATGAGCAGTTCTTC. This codes for CASSLTSANEQFF.

This chain links TRBV9 with TRBJ1-3; D is unresolved. The CDR3 consists of 15 residues. Germline V lookup: CDR1 SGDLS, CDR2 YYNGEE. The V and J ends lost 0 bases and 8 bases respectively, with 15 bases between them. This chain's CDR3 is CASSVDFRVEDTIYF. The CDR3 bases are TGTGCCAGCAGCGTAGATTTCCGGGTTGAGGACACCATATATTTT.

The chain carries TRBV7-8 and TRBJ2-1, with TRBD2 matching 7 bases. The trim removed 5 bases at V and 7 bases at J, leaving 14 bases unmatched. The germline CDR1 and CDR2 sequences are SGHVS and FQNEAQ. The CDR3 spans 16 residues. The CDR3 sequence is CASSRRGRSGVNEQFF. The CDR3 DNA is TGTGCCAGCAGCCGTCGTGGGCGGAGCGGGGTGAATGAGCAGTTCTTC. The full variable domain, rest sourced from reference TRBV7-8 and TRBJ2-1, is GAGVSQSPRYKVAKRGQDVALRCDPISGHVSLFWYQQALGQGPEFLTYFQNEAQLDKSGLPSDRFFAERPEGSVSTLKIQRTQQEDSAVYLCASSRRGRSGVNEQFFGPGTRLTVL.

As DNA, the CDR3 is TGTGCCAGCAGTGAAGTCTTTGGGACAGCTACAGATACGCAGTATTTT. Protein sequence: CASSEVFGTATDTQYF. The rearrangement joins TRBV6-1 to TRBJ2-3; 7 bases are shared with TRBD1. Losses at the gene ends were 1 base for V and 3 bases for J; bases not matched to a gene: 7. The CDR3 has 16 residues. CDR1 is MNHNS, CDR2 SASEGT, per germline.

The genes are TRBV5-1 and TRBJ1-1; a possible D gene is TRBD1 (6 bases). The CDR3 is made up of 13 amino acids. CDR1 is SGHRS and CDR2 is YFSETQ in the germline V gene. The V end lost 9 bases, the J end lost 4 bases, and 16 bases lay between the germline ends. DNA for the CDR3: TGCGCCACCGGGCGGACAGCGAGCACTGAAGCTTTCTTT. Its protein is CATGRTASTEAFF.

The genes are TRBV9 and TRBJ2-3; 7 bases line up with TRBD1. V shed 0 bases and J 0 bases; nucleotides not matched to a gene: 4. CDR1 SGDLS and CDR2 YYNGEE come from the germline V gene. There are 16 residues in the CDR3. The CDR3 spells CASSVAGQPSTDTQYF. In nucleotides, the CDR3 is TGTGCCAGCAGCGTAGCGGGACAGCCTAGCACAGATACGCAGTATTTT.

The gene calls are TRBV10-3 and TRBJ2-7; 12 nucleotides agree with TRBD2. From germline, CDR1 is ENHRY and CDR2 SYGVKD. The CDR3 is 15 amino acids. Germline trimming cut 4 bases from V and 5 bases from J; bases unmatched to any gene: 6. This CDR3 is CAISGLAGGRDEQYF. The CDR3 nucleotides are TGTGCCATCAGTGGCCTAGCGGGAGGGCGCGACGAGCAGTACTTC.

The V gene is TRBV28, the J gene TRBJ2-5; D may be TRBD2 (6 bases). The J call may not be correct, given that the DNA end is closer to TRBJ2-7. Germline loops: CDR1 MDHEN, CDR2 SYDVKM. The CDR3 is made up of 15 amino acids. The CDR3 here is CASSLLAGGYGEQYF. The CDR3 DNA sequence: TGTGCCAGCAGTTTACTAGCCGGAGGGTATGGCGAGCAGTACTTC.

V usage is TRBV7-8 and J usage is TRBJ2-5; TRBD1 agrees at 7 bases. Losses at the gene ends were 1 base for V and 3 bases for J; bases not matched to a gene: 5. The CDR3 runs to 15 residues. The germline gives CDR1 SGHVS, CDR2 FQNEAQ. CDR3 nucleotide sequence: TGTGCCAGCAGCTTAGAGGGGGCAGCTGAAGAGACCCAGTACTTC. Its translation is CASSLEGAAEETQYF.

The rearrangement links TRBV5-4 to TRBJ2-5; 8 bases are a match to TRBD2. CDR1 is SGHNT and CDR2 is YYREEE in the germline V gene (reference sequence). Trimming removed 3 bases from V and 5 bases from J; junction bases left unmatched: 6. The CDR3 covers 14 residues. CDR3 bases: TGTGCCAGCAGCTCTCTTAGCGGGGAGGAGACCCAGTACTTC. Amino acids: CASSSLSGEETQYF. Looking up the rest from reference TRBV5-4 and TRBJ2-5 gives the full variable domain: ETGVTQSPTHLIKTRGQQVTLRCSSQSGHNTVSWYQQALGQGPQFIFQYYREEENGRGNFPPRFSGLQFPNYSSELNVNALELDDSALYLCASSSLSGEETQYFGPGTRLLVL.

The V call is TRBV30, the J call TRBJ1-5; D gene uncertain. Germline CDR1 GTSNPN, CDR2 SVGIG (reference sequence). The ends were cut back, 1 base at V and 3 bases at J, with 13 bases in the middle. This CDR3 spans 15 amino acids. CDR3 amino acids: CAWSALGGINQPQHF. The CDR3 DNA reads as TGTGCCTGGAGTGCCCTGGGAGGGATCAATCAGCCCCAGCATTTT.

The V gene is TRBV18, the J gene TRBJ1-5; 10 bases map to TRBD1. V shed 3 bases, J shed 3 bases, and the junction held 8 bases outside the gene matches. Germline V CDR1 and CDR2: KGHSH, LQKENI. This CDR3 comprises 17 residues. The CDR3 here is CASSPGTGDWVNQPQHF. The CDR3 bases are TGTGCCAGCTCACCCGGGACAGGGGATTGGGTCAATCAGCCCCAGCATTTT.

The V and J genes are TRBV5-4 and TRBJ1-2; tentatively, D is TRBD1 (6 bases). From germline, CDR1 is SGHNT and CDR2 YYREEE (reference sequence). The CDR3 is 14 residues long. V was clipped by 6 bases and J by 8 bases, with 20 bases between them. CDR3 coding DNA: TGTGCCAGCACCCTAGGAACAGGGCTGCAGGGCTACACCTTC. Protein sequence: CASTLGTGLQGYTF.

The V gene is TRBV6-5, the J gene TRBJ2-6, with D possibly matching TRBD2 (5 bases). Germline CDR1 and CDR2: MNHEY and SVGAGI. The germline V and J ends were trimmed by 0 bases and 1 base, with 7 bases remaining between them. This CDR3 region has 16 residues. CDR3 DNA sequence: TGTGCCAGCAGTTACTCGGCGGGTTCTGGGGCCAACGTCCTGACTTTC. Amino acid sequence: CASSYSAGSGANVLTF.

The genes are TRBV5-6 and TRBJ1-2; possible D gene TRBD1, 5 bases. The CDR3 extends over 15 amino acids. The V end was cut by 0 bases, the J end by 0 bases, with 9 bases between. Per germline, CDR1 SGHDT and CDR2 YYEEEE. The CDR3 DNA reads as TGTGCCAGCAGCTTGGCCTCAGGGCCTAACTATGGCTACACCTTC. Translation gives CASSLASGPNYGYTF.

The rearrangement joins TRBV10-3 to TRBJ2-7, with 9 nucleotides matching TRBD1. Germline V gene lookup returns CDR1 ENHRY and CDR2 SYGVKD. Germline trimming cut 3 bases from V and 2 bases from J; bases unmatched to any gene: 2. CDR3 length: 14 amino acids. The CDR3 protein is CAISEQGAPYEQYF. CDR3 DNA sequence: TGTGCCATCAGTGAACAGGGGGCTCCCTACGAGCAGTACTTC.

V is TRBV6-6 and J is TRBJ2-1; 8 nucleotides agree with TRBD1. Trimming removed 4 bases from V and 4 bases from J; junction bases left unmatched: 9. There are 16 residues in the CDR3. The germline gives CDR1 MNHNY, CDR2 SVGAGI (reference sequence). CDR3 coding DNA: TGTGCCAGCAGTTCTCACACCGGGACAGGTTACAATGAGCAGTTCTTC. It is translated as CASSSHTGTGYNEQFF.

This rearrangement joins TRBV19 to TRBJ2-7, with 7 bases that match TRBD1. The CDR3 has 16 residues. Germline loops: CDR1 LNHDA, CDR2 SQIVND (reference sequence). With V trimmed by 5 bases and J by 3 bases, 13 bases remained unmatched. CDR3 sequence reads: CASSPPRGTANYEQYF. CDR3 coding DNA: TGTGCCAGTAGTCCACCTCGAGGGACAGCGAACTACGAGCAGTACTTC.

This rearrangement joins TRBV7-6 to TRBJ2-7; a possible D gene is TRBD1 (6 bases). The CDR3 is 14 residues long. V lost 2 bases and J lost 5, with 13 bases in between. CDR1 and CDR2 from the germline V gene are SGHVS and FNYEAQ. DNA of the CDR3: TGTGCCAGCAGCTTATCCACAGGGACCCACGAGCAGTACTTC. It yields the protein CASSLSTGTHEQYF.

The chain recombines TRBV28 with TRBJ2-1; 8 nucleotides agree with TRBD2. Germline CDR1 MDHEN, CDR2 SYDVKM. The CDR3 has 15 amino acids. J was trimmed by 4 bases and V by 6 bases; bases with no gene match: 8. The CDR3 region has the DNA TGTGCCAGCAGCCTCACTAGCGGAGATTACAATGAGCAGTTCTTC. Protein product: CASSLTSGDYNEQFF.

This chain joins TRBV4-2 and TRBJ2-7, with D maybe TRBD2 (5 bases). Trimming pared 1 base from V and 3 bases from J, leaving 13 bases between. There are 15 residues in the CDR3. Germline V gives CDR1 LGHNA, CDR2 YNFKEQ. In DNA form, the CDR3 reads TGTGCCAGCAGCCAAGGCCGCGAGGGAAACTACGAGCAGTACTTC. It yields the protein CASSQGREGNYEQYF.

CDR3 nucleotide sequence: TGCGCCACCCAGGGGACAGGCAGCGCCTACAATGAGCAGTTCTTC. Translation: CATQGTGSAYNEQFF. The rearrangement joins TRBV10-1 to TRBJ2-1, with 8 bases that match TRBD1. Germline V CDR1 and CDR2: WNHNN, SYGVQD (reference sequence). This CDR3 region has 15 residues. With 10 bases clipped from V and 2 bases from J, the junction kept 10 bases outside the gene matches.

J is TRBJ2-7 and V is TRBV5-1; possible D gene TRBD2, 5 bases. The ends were cut back, 4 bases at V and 6 bases at J, with 17 bases in the middle. Germline CDR1 and CDR2: SGHRS and YFSETQ. This CDR3 is 14 amino acids long. DNA for the CDR3: TGCGCCAGCAGCCTCCCCGCGGAGGTGGGCGAGCAGTACTTC. Protein sequence: CASSLPAEVGEQYF.

This chain uses TRBV30 with TRBJ1-5; 12 nucleotides match TRBD1. The CDR3 covers 16 residues. V lost 2 bases, J lost 6 bases, and 8 bases stayed unmatched. CDR1 is GTSNPN, CDR2 SVGIG, per germline (reference sequence). The CDR3 reads CAWSTSGTGGFQPQHF. The CDR3 bases are TGTGCCTGGAGTACTAGTGGGACAGGGGGCTTTCAGCCCCAGCATTTT.

The chain uses TRBV10-3 and TRBJ1-1, with TRBD1 identical over 8 bases. The CDR3 covers 16 residues. The ends lost 7 bases at V and 4 bases at J; junction bases unmatched: 14. The V gene's germline CDR1 is ENHRY and CDR2 SYGVKD. The CDR3 protein is CAITKATTGAATEAFF. The DNA for the CDR3 is TGTGCCATCACGAAAGCCACGACAGGGGCAGCCACTGAAGCTTTCTTT.

The genes are TRBV11-3 and TRBJ1-2; no firm D call. CDR1 is SGHNT, CDR2 YENEEA, per germline. The length of the CDR3 is 14 residues. V was trimmed by 5 bases and J by 4 bases, leaving 14 bases between them. The CDR3 loop is CASSPFGSGYGYTF. In nucleotides, the CDR3 is TGTGCCAGCAGCCCCTTTGGCTCAGGCTATGGCTACACCTTC.